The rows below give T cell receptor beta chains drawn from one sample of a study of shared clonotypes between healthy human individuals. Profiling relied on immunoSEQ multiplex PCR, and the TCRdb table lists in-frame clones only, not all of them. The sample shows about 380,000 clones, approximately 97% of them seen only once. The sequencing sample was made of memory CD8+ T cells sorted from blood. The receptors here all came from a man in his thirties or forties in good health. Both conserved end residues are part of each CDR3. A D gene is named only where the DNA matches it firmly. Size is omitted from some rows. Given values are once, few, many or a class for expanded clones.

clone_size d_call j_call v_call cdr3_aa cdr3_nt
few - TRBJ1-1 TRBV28 CASGNLIFEAFF TGTGCCAGCGGAAATCTGATATTTGAAGCTTTCTTT
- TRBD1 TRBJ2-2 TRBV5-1 CASSFRTGGGGELFF TGCGCCAGCAGCTTTAGGACAGGGGGCGGCGGGGAGCTGTTTTTT
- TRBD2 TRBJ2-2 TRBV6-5 CASQLAGATGELFF TGTGCCAGCCAATTAGCGGGAGCCACCGGGGAGCTGTTTTTT
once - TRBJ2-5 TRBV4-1 CASSQTGTPQETQYF TGCGCCAGCAGCCAAACCGGGACACCCCAAGAGACCCAGTACTTC
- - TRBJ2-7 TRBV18 CASSPMGRNSYEQYF TGTGCCAGCTCACCCATGGGGCGAAACTCCTACGAGCAGTACTTC
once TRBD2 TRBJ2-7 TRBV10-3 CAISLAGDSGQYF TGTGCCATCAGTTTAGCGGGGGACTCTGGGCAGTACTTC
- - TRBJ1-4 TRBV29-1 CSVEPAGAPEKLFF TGCAGCGTTGAACCGGCAGGGGCCCCTGAAAAACTGTTTTTT
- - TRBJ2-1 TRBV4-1 CASSQVGIAVSYNEQFF TGCGCCAGCAGCCAAGTCGGGATAGCGGTCTCCTACAATGAGCAGTTCTTC
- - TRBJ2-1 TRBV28 CASNVGVARGSRNEQFF TGTGCCAGCAACGTAGGGGTAGCCCGAGGGAGTCGGAATGAGCAGTTCTTC
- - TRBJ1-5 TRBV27 CASSPQRQTNQPQHF TGTGCCAGCAGTCCCCAGAGACAGACCAATCAGCCCCAGCATTTT
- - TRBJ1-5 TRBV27 CASSSPRQVHYQPQHF TGTGCCAGCAGTTCTCCCCGACAAGTACATTATCAGCCCCAGCATTTT
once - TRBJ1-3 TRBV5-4 CASSLRQSGNTIYF TGTGCCAGCAGCTTGAGACAGTCTGGAAACACCATATATTTT
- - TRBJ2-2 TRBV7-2 CASSLGGANTGELFF TGTGCCAGCAGCTTAGGGGGCGCGAACACCGGGGAGCTGTTTTTT
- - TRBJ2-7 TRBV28 CASSFERGAYEQYF TGTGCCAGCAGTTTTGAGAGGGGGGCCTACGAGCAGTACTTC
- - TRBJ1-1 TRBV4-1 CASSSRMNTEAFF TGCGCCAGCAGCTCGAGGATGAACACTGAAGCTTTCTTT
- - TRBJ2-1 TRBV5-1 CASSRDNNEQFF TGCGCCAGCAGCCGGGACAACAATGAGCAGTTCTTC
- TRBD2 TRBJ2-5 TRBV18 CASSPGTSGQETQYF TGTGCCAGCTCACCCGGGACTAGCGGCCAAGAGACCCAGTACTTC
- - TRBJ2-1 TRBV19 CASSIDSNEQFF TGTGCCAGTAGTATCGATTCCAATGAGCAGTTCTTC
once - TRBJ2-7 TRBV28 CASSSQRLLGQYF TGTGCCAGCAGTTCCCAGAGACTGTTGGGGCAGTACTTC
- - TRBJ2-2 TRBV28 CASFLRGGTGELFF TGTGCCAGCTTTCTCAGGGGAGGGACCGGGGAGCTGTTTTTT
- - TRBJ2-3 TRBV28 CASSLRDSDTQYF TGTGCCAGCAGTCTCCGGGACTCAGATACGCAGTATTTT
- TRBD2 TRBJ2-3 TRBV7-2 CASSLLGGLAGGPRDTQYF TGTGCCAGCAGCTTATTAGGAGGTTTAGCGGGAGGGCCCAGGGATACGCAGTATTTT
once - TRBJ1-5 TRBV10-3 CAISESGNQPQHF TGTGCCATCAGTGAGTCGGGCAATCAGCCCCAGCATTTT
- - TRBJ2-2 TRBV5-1 CASSPYGAGELFF TGCGCCAGCAGCCCCTATGGCGCCGGGGAGCTGTTTTTT
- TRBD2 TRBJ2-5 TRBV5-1 CASSLPAGKETQYF TGCGCCAGCAGCTTGCCAGCGGGAAAAGAGACCCAGTACTTC
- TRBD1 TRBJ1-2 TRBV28 CASTGGADGYTF TGTGCCAGTACAGGGGGCGCAGATGGCTACACCTTC
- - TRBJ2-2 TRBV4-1 CASSQVMVLRGAGTGELFF TGCGCCAGCAGCCAAGTAATGGTATTGAGGGGAGCGGGCACCGGGGAGCTGTTTTTT
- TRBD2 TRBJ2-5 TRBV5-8 CASSLGGLAGEETQYF TGTGCCAGCAGCTTGGGGGGACTAGCGGGAGAAGAGACCCAGTACTTC